These T cell receptor beta chains were read from a single sample in a study of shared clonotypes between healthy human individuals. Here immunoSEQ multiplex PCR was the method, and the copy in TCRdb shows in-frame clones only, minus some. The data contain around 2,000,000 clones, around 93% of them singletons. Sequencing used naive CD8+ T cells from PBMCs. The receptors were gathered from a man younger than 35 in good health. Some clones in this sample may be carry-over from other donors' samples. CDR3s include the opening cysteine and the closing phenylalanine or tryptophan. Rows give clone size only sometimes, using once, few, many, or a class for an expanded clone.

clone_size j_call v_call cdr3_aa
NA TRBJ2-2 TRBV25-1 CASGGQGTNTGELFF
NA TRBJ2-7 TRBV11-2 CASSWESPYEQYF
NA TRBJ1-5 TRBV19 CASSRDREGDQPQHF
NA TRBJ2-7 TRBV7-6 CASSPGVGQGYEQYF
NA TRBJ2-3 TRBV7-6 CASSFLGGTDTQYF
NA TRBJ2-1 TRBV30 CAWSPSGTLYNEQFF
NA TRBJ2-5 TRBV15 CATSRDPTGNWETQYF
NA TRBJ1-5 TRBV19 CASSLTGYSNQPQHF
once TRBJ1-1 TRBV19 CASSTNGQGVTNTEAFF
NA TRBJ2-3 TRBV4-1 CASSQTLNTDTQYF
NA TRBJ1-4 TRBV4-2 CASSQEEGAGEKLFF
few TRBJ1-1 TRBV29-1 CSVGGEDTEAFF
NA TRBJ2-7 TRBV7-2 CASSLKGRSEQYF
few TRBJ1-1 TRBV30 CAWSAMIAPGTEAFF
NA TRBJ2-1 TRBV9 CASRRAGADEQFF
NA TRBJ1-4 TRBV4-3 CASSGWWTSLNEKLFF
NA TRBJ2-3 TRBV28 CASSYHPTFTHTDTQYF
NA TRBJ2-7 TRBV27 CASIGTDSYEQYF
NA TRBJ2-1 TRBV30 CAWAEEYNEQFF
NA TRBJ2-5 TRBV25-1 CASSEYTGTQETQYF
NA TRBJ2-7 TRBV7-9 CASSLDGTYEQYF
NA TRBJ2-7 TRBV5-1 CASSWGQGLNEQYF
NA TRBJ1-2 TRBV4-1 CASSQEWGAAGYGYTF
NA TRBJ2-2 TRBV5-1 CASTGTGARTGELFF
NA TRBJ2-7 TRBV10-3 CAISGGPSHEQYF
NA TRBJ2-1 TRBV9 CASSGTSGRPSSYNEQFF
NA TRBJ1-5 TRBV28 CASVDRGNQPQHF
NA TRBJ2-7 TRBV28 CASISESQSNSYEQYF
NA TRBJ2-1 TRBV9 CASSGGNPNEQFF
NA TRBJ2-7 TRBV11-2 CASSSSGRPYEQYF
once TRBJ2-2 TRBV15 CATSSHASGPPAGELFF
NA TRBJ1-3 TRBV27 CASRGTGGSGNTIYF
NA TRBJ2-5 TRBV28 CASSFVLAGGETQYF
NA TRBJ2-1 TRBV7-9 CASSLETGGFYNEQFF
NA TRBJ2-7 TRBV5-3 CARSLALGGRPDEQYF
NA TRBJ1-4 TRBV19 CASSPRTGSNEKLFF
NA TRBJ2-1 TRBV2 CASNGQGDRNEQFF
once TRBJ2-1 TRBV27 CASTPWGGVSSYNEQFF
NA TRBJ2-1 TRBV6-5 CASSSLSSVNEQFF
NA TRBJ1-1 TRBV5-1 CASSFNRGRGEVGEAFF
NA TRBJ1-5 TRBV7-2 CASSPRSRGPGQPQHF
NA TRBJ1-5 TRBV27 CASSLSWDSNQPQHF
NA TRBJ2-5 TRBV15 CATSSAPTGRDETQYF
NA TRBJ2-1 TRBV27 CASRRSSYNEQFF
NA TRBJ2-5 TRBV4-1 CASSQGEVLSGIEETQYF
NA TRBJ2-7 TRBV2 CASKNRDSYEQYF
few TRBJ2-7 TRBV6-5 CASSTGVEQYF
NA TRBJ2-7 TRBV27 CASSPDGGTYEQYF
NA TRBJ1-5 TRBV5-8 CASSPGALRQPQHF
NA TRBJ1-2 TRBV4-1 CASSQVGSYGYTF
NA TRBJ2-1 TRBV4-3 CASSQDWDREYNEQFF
NA TRBJ1-1 TRBV4-1 CASRYPGRGTEAFF
NA TRBJ1-3 TRBV25-1 CASSEWGIGNTIYF
once TRBJ2-5 TRBV6-6 CATSLAGVAETQYF
NA TRBJ2-5 TRBV28 CASSISTSGRLQETQYF